The sequence of this TCR beta chain was determined in a study of shared clonotypes between healthy human individuals. Evenly divided among several immunoSEQ plates was the genomic DNA of each subset. Clones were sequenced by immunoSEQ multiplex PCR, and TCRdb holds only the in-frame ones, with some missing. The sample lists over a million clones, around 82% occurring once. The CDR3 runs to 18 residues. V was clipped by 5 bases and J by 5 bases; unmatched bases: 15. CDR1 is SEHNR, CDR2 FQNEAQ, per germline (reference sequence). J is TRBJ2-5 and V is TRBV7-9; 12 bases match TRBD2. This sequence was found in a man younger than 35 in good health. Some clones in this sample may be carry-over from other donors' samples. The specimen sequenced was memory CD4+ T cells from PBMCs. Subset specified: CD45RA-negative fraction. CDR3 amino acids: CASSLRGVTSGSRETQYF. The CDR3 DNA reads TGTGCCAGCAGCCTGAGAGGGGTGACTAGCGGGAGTAGGGAGACCCAGTACTTC.